Below, 3 T cell receptor beta chains from the same sample are listed, as sequenced in a study of T cells in Graves' hyperthyroidism and ophthalmopathy. RNA transcripts yielded amplified TCR beta CDR3 regions. HTBI primers were used for first-round RT-PCR of the TCR CDR3. TCRdb reanalysed the multiplex PCR reads using MiXCR and keeps one entry per CDR3 protein. The sample yields 540,000 or so distinct CDR3 sequences, approximately 44% seen once. The sample taken for sequencing was peripheral blood or thyroid tissue (not recorded which). These receptors were taken from an adult woman with Graves' disease, either hyperthyroidism or ophthalmopathy (not recorded which).

This clonotype was counted between two and nine times. The chain couples TRBV20-1 to TRBJ1-5; TRBD1 is a possible D gene (6 bases). Trimming stripped 1 base from V and 4 bases from J, with 11 bases between. Germline V gene lookup returns CDR1 DFQATT and CDR2 SNEGSKA (reference sequence). The CDR3 runs to 14 residues. CDR3 in amino acids: CSARAQGGNQPQHF. The CDR3 DNA reads as TGCAGTGCTAGAGCACAGGGAGGAAATCAGCCCCAGCATTTT.

CDR3 sequence reads: CSVARGNQETQYF. DNA for the CDR3: TGCAGCGTAGCTCGGGGAAACCAAGAGACCCAGTACTTC. This chain links TRBV29-1 with TRBJ2-5; a weak D match, TRBD2 (5 bases). The CDR3 has 13 residues. Trimming shortened V by 6 bases and J by 0 bases, and 11 bases separated the two germline ends. Germline CDR1 and CDR2: SQVTM and ANQGSEA.

The CDR3 nucleotides are TGTGCCAGCAATACCAGGGGGGGCCGGGAGACCCAGTACTTC. Amino acids: CASNTRGGRETQYF. The chain recombines TRBV7-9 with TRBJ2-5; D is tentatively TRBD1 or TRBD2 (7 bases each). CDR1 is SEHNR, CDR2 FQNEAQ, per germline (reference sequence). Trimming cost V 7 bases and J 5 bases, with 17 bases left between them. The CDR3 sequence is 14 residues long. The full variable domain, with the rest looked up from reference TRBV7-9 and TRBJ2-5, is DTGVSQNPRHKITKRGQNVTFRCDPISEHNRLYWYRQTLGQGPEFLTYFQNEAQLEKSRLLSDRFSAERPKGSFSTLEIQRTEQGDSAMYLCASNTRGGRETQYFGPGTRLLVL.